This T cell receptor beta chain was obtained from a study of CD8+CD57+ T cells in acquired aplastic anemia. Study in general: Sorting CD4+ and CD8+ cells gave DNA averaging approximately 2.9 ug.

Per germline, CDR1 WSHSY and CDR2 SAAADI. Trimming stripped 6 bases from V and 4 bases from J, with 12 bases between. This CDR3 is 14 amino acids long. CDR3 and TCR beta VDJ profiling relied on genomic DNA as the template. Each CDR3 protein gets one entry after TCRdb re-called the reads with MiXCR. Among around 150,000 distinct CDR3 sequences, around 48% were seen once, and the ten largest hold about 30%. As regards this clonotype: The antigen remains undetermined.

Patients chosen for sequencing had shown CD8+CD57+ cell expansion by flow cytometry. As a group, the patients uniformly had severe acquired aplastic anemia. There was no therapy given to any patient before the blood sampling took place. Study conclusions and caveats: Common to patients and controls were 25 to 30 CD8+ CDR3 sequences.

The specimen sequenced was sorted CD4+, CD8+, or CD8+CD57+ T cells (not recorded which) from PBMCs. This clonotype was sampled from a human donor with aplastic anemia. The chain is built from TRBV10-2 and TRBJ2-2; D might be TRBD1 (5 bases). CDR3 nucleotide sequence: TGCGCCAGCAGCCAGACAGCTTCCACCGGGGAGCTGTTTTTT. Protein: CASSQTASTGELFF.